This T cell receptor beta chain comes out of a study of blood T cell repertoires in COVID-19 (dated by TCRdb to the early 2020s). Looking at the study overall: Collaborator samples came from the United States, Italy and Spain and covered acute and convalescent phases of COVID-19. The prospective study material was composed of cDNA or gDNA derived from T cells, B-cell-depleted T cells, or PBMCs. Deeply sampled blood TCRbeta repertoires from subjects exposed to, actively infected with, or recovered from COVID-19 were included in the dataset. The repertoires were released in a freely available public database intended as a resource for research on the immune response to SARS-CoV-2. The samples were drawn from the first 160 participants of the ongoing ImmuneRACE study and from over a thousand subjects provided by 6 global collaborators. Sample metadata almost always included a de-identified subject ID, COVID-19 status, age in years and sex. Where HLA class I and class II types were available, the types were taken from metadata supplied by the sample provider, not from assay-based typing. Results the study describes overall, beyond this receptor: The amount of clinical and demographic metadata varied by source and participant and was provided uncurated.

CDR1 and CDR2 are read off the germline V gene (reference sequence) as SGHNT and YYREEE. V and J lose 0 bases and 6 bases, and a span of 9 bases separates them. The CDR3 holds 13 amino acids from the cysteine to the phenylalanine. Only the CDR3 DNA is retained, 39 bases long and in frame from the first base. TCRbeta CDR3 regions were amplified from genomic DNA using the immunoSEQ Assay, a bias-controlled multiplex PCR. The authors' analysis ran thus. Within the assay, amplification of reference gene primers was used to estimate how many nucleated cells each sample contained. Sequence reads were collapsed and filtered to measure the absolute abundance of every unique TCRbeta CDR3 rearrangement. For each sample, productive Simpson clonality was calculated as the square root of Simpson's diversity index across productive rearrangements. TCRdb obtained this table from immuneACCESS and retained in-frame rearrangements with V and J assigned. These tables miss some clones; where compared with another copy, unresolved V genes account for less than half of the shortfall, and the remainder is unexplained. For V, J and clone size, that table is used; D and trimming come from the DNA. The sample profile shows over 350,000 clones; 80% to 90% of them were found once. More than 4% of the sample is taken by the ten largest.

Whole blood was collected in K2EDTA tubes by collaborating institutions according to the institutions' own protocols. Collaborator samples were shipped for TCRbeta analysis as frozen whole blood, isolated PBMCs, or DNA extracted from either sample type. Remarks on this clone: What antigen it recognizes has not been identified. No base quality values were provided; no much bigger clone lies one nucleotide off.

Sequenced material: peripheral blood. The source of this sequence is a woman aged 25 to 39 with acute or convalescent COVID-19. The rearranged segments are TRBV5-4 and TRBJ1-2, with the D segment identity uncertain. For the CDR3, the sequence is CASSLGGLDGYTF. Here is the DNA: TGTGCCAGCAGCTTGGGAGGGCTGGATGGCTACACCTTC.